The next 21 T cell receptor beta chains were all read from a single sample in a study of cytomegalovirus exposure and HLA in healthy donors. Sequenced by immunoSEQ multiplex PCR; TCRdb stores in-frame clones only, minus some. The repertoire holds about 140,000 clones, with roughly 81% as singletons. The sequenced sample was PBMCs. Every receptor here comes from a woman under 40 in good health and CMV-seronegative.

The chain couples TRBV4-1 to TRBJ2-7; 7 bases line up with TRBD2. V dropped 4 bases and J dropped 7; count of bases not matched to a gene: 7. This CDR3 has 13 residues. Per the germline V gene, CDR1 is MGHRA and CDR2 is YSYEKL. This CDR3 is CASSRPQGGEQYF. CDR3 coding DNA: TGCGCCAGCAGCCGGCCCCAGGGAGGGGAGCAGTACTTC.

The chain recombines TRBV20-1 with TRBJ2-1; tentative D call: TRBD1 (5 bases). The V end was cut by 5 bases, the J end by 9 bases, with 11 bases between. This CDR3 is 11 amino acids long. Per the germline V gene, CDR1 is DFQATT and CDR2 is SNEGSKA (reference sequence). CDR3 loop: CSAPQVGEQFF. In DNA form, the CDR3 reads TGCAGTGCTCCACAGGTGGGTGAGCAGTTCTTC.

This clone was observed once. The chain recombines TRBV4-1 with TRBJ2-3, with D tentatively TRBD2 (5 bases). Germline CDR1 is MGHRA and CDR2 is YSYEKL. The germline V and J ends were trimmed by 4 bases and 1 base, with 6 bases remaining between them. This CDR3 spans 13 amino acids. The CDR3 reads CASSPLGTDTQYF. The CDR3 DNA reads TGCGCCAGCAGCCCACTAGGCACAGATACGCAGTATTTT.

The rearrangement uses TRBV5-1 and TRBJ1-1; D not resolved. The germline V and J ends were trimmed by 0 bases and 3 bases, with 12 bases remaining between them. This CDR3 region has 15 residues. Germline lookup yields CDR1 SGHRS and CDR2 YFSETQ. The CDR3 DNA reads as TGCGCCAGCAGCTTGGGGGTGACTGGTGACACTGAAGCTTTCTTT. It translates to CASSLGVTGDTEAFF.

This clone was observed a few times. This chain links TRBV4-1 with TRBJ2-3; 9 bases map to TRBD1. V lost 3 bases and J lost 2; bases outside the gene matches: 9. Germline V CDR1 and CDR2: MGHRA, YSYEKL. The CDR3 spans 17 residues. CDR3 in amino acids: CASSQADRDRVTDTQYF. DNA of the CDR3: TGCGCCAGCAGCCAGGCTGACCGGGACAGGGTCACAGATACGCAGTATTTT.

The chain employs TRBV13 and TRBJ1-3, with D perhaps matching TRBD1 (5 bases). Germline values: CDR1 PRHDT, CDR2 FYEKMQ (reference sequence). V dropped 5 bases and J dropped 1 base, with 18 bases sitting between them. This CDR3 comprises 17 residues. CDR3 sequence reads: CASSRLRTMGSGNTIYF. The DNA of the CDR3 is TGTGCCAGCAGCCGACTTCGGACAATGGGGTCTGGAAACACCATATATTTT. The complete variable domain, with remaining parts taken from reference TRBV13 and TRBJ1-3, reads AAGVIQSPRHLIKEKRETATLKCYPIPRHDTVYWYQQGPGQDPQFLISFYEKMQSDKGSIPDRFSAQQFSDYHSELNMSSLELGDSALYFCASSRLRTMGSGNTIYFGEGSWLTVV.

The V call is TRBV7-9, the J call TRBJ2-5, with TRBD1 matching 10 bases. The CDR3 extends over 15 amino acids. Per the germline V gene, CDR1 is SEHNR and CDR2 is FQNEAQ (reference sequence). With 5 bases clipped from V and 5 bases from J, the junction kept 8 bases outside the gene matches. The CDR3 region has the DNA TGTGCCAGCAGCCTAGGACAGGGGGGGACGGAGACCCAGTACTTC. It codes for CASSLGQGGTETQYF.

The rearrangement uses TRBV5-4 and TRBJ2-3, with 8 bases lining up with TRBD1. Germline V gives CDR1 SGHNT, CDR2 YYREEE (reference sequence). The trim removed 4 bases at V and 3 bases at J, leaving 16 bases unmatched. The CDR3 sequence is 18 residues long. The chain's CDR3 is CASSKLGTGLGGTDTQYF. CDR3 DNA sequence: TGTGCCAGCAGCAAGCTCGGGACAGGCCTAGGGGGGACAGATACGCAGTATTTT.

This sequence joins TRBV7-2 and TRBJ1-5; D is ambiguous. The CDR3 extends over 13 amino acids. Germline-derived CDR1 and CDR2 are SGHTA and FQGNSA. Between the trimmed V and J ends, which lost 4 bases and 7 bases, there was a span of 11 bases. In DNA form, the CDR3 reads TGTGCCAGCAGCTCATTAGCTCGCCAGCCCCAGCATTTT. It is translated as CASSSLARQPQHF.

Here the CDR3 DNA reads TGTGCCAGCAGCCGAAGGGGTGCAGGGGGTGGGGACAATGAGCAGTTCTTC. The encoded protein is CASSRRGAGGGDNEQFF. The V gene is TRBV2, the J gene TRBJ2-1; 7 bases are a match to TRBD1. The CDR3 covers 17 residues. From germline, CDR1 is SNHLY and CDR2 FYNNEI. V lost 6 bases and J lost 5; bases outside the gene matches: 16.

The rearrangement joins TRBV5-4 to TRBJ1-3; 8 bases are shared with TRBD1. The CDR3 spans 15 residues. The germline gives CDR1 SGHNT, CDR2 YYREEE (reference sequence). J was trimmed by 2 bases and V by 4 bases; bases with no gene match: 5. CDR3 sequence reads: CASSPDREPGNTIYF. CDR3 coding DNA: TGTGCCAGCAGCCCGGACAGGGAGCCTGGAAACACCATATATTTT. The complete variable domain, with remaining parts taken from reference TRBV5-4 and TRBJ1-3, reads ETGVTQSPTHLIKTRGQQVTLRCSSQSGHNTVSWYQQALGQGPQFIFQYYREEENGRGNFPPRFSGLQFPNYSSELNVNALELDDSALYLCASSPDREPGNTIYFGEGSWLTVV.

The chain couples TRBV2 to TRBJ2-5, with D unclear. The CDR3 has 12 residues. V was clipped by 7 bases and J by 5 bases, with 11 bases between them. Germline CDR1 is SNHLY and CDR2 is FYNNEI. The CDR3 loop is CASTWAVETQYF. Written as DNA, the CDR3 is TGTGCCAGCACCTGGGCTGTGGAGACCCAGTACTTC. Variable domain in full (rest from reference TRBV2 and TRBJ2-5): EPEVTQTPSHQVTQMGQEVILRCVPISNHLYFYWYRQILGQKVEFLVSFYNNEISEKSEIFDDQFSVERPDGSNFTLKIRSTKLEDSAMYFCASTWAVETQYFGPGTRLLVL.

The chain employs TRBV18 and TRBJ2-7; 12 bases are shared with TRBD2. The CDR3 loop spans 16 amino acids. Germline V gene data show CDR1 as KGHSH and CDR2 as LQKENI. Losses at the gene ends were 1 base for V and 2 bases for J; bases not matched to a gene: 3. CDR3 sequence: CASSPQLAGGTYEQYF. The CDR3 nucleotides are TGTGCCAGCTCACCACAACTAGCGGGGGGCACCTACGAGCAGTACTTC.

The chain employs TRBV4-2 and TRBJ2-5, with D possibly TRBD1 on 5 matching bases. This CDR3 has 15 amino acids. CDR1 and CDR2 (germline): LGHNA, YNFKEQ. V gave up 1 base and J gave up 4 bases, with 13 bases separating them. The CDR3 sequence: CASSQALGVLETQYF. CDR3 nucleotide sequence: TGTGCCAGCAGCCAAGCCCTAGGGGTTTTAGAGACCCAGTACTTC.

V and J are TRBV6-5 and TRBJ2-2, with a possible D match to TRBD2 (6 bases). The ends were cut back, 2 bases at V and 4 bases at J, with 11 bases in the middle. Germline V gene sequence: CDR1 MNHEY, CDR2 SVGAGI. The CDR3 is made up of 15 amino acids. CDR3 coding DNA: TGTGCCAGCAGTTACGGGGTGGGGGGCACCGGGGAGCTGTTTTTT. This gives the protein CASSYGVGGTGELFF.

The V call is TRBV5-1, the J call TRBJ1-5; weak D call: TRBD1 (5 bases). Germline lookup yields CDR1 SGHRS and CDR2 YFSETQ. The CDR3 is 16 residues long. The V and J ends lost 10 bases and 4 bases respectively, with 24 bases between them. The CDR3 protein is CACHPGSSVTNQPQHF. Here the CDR3 DNA reads TGCGCCTGCCACCCAGGGTCAAGCGTGACTAATCAGCCCCAGCATTTT.

This clone appeared once. The chain combines TRBV4-2 with TRBJ1-3, with unresolved D. The CDR3 extends over 15 amino acids. V was shortened by 3 bases and J by 1 base, with 10 bases between the two germline ends. The V gene's germline CDR1 is LGHNA and CDR2 YNFKEQ. The DNA for the CDR3 is TGTGCCAGCAGCCACCAACACGTTTCTGGAAACACCATATATTTT. Encoded protein: CASSHQHVSGNTIYF.

The chain carries TRBV14 and TRBJ1-6; the match to TRBD1 covers 9 bases. Germline V gene data show CDR1 as SGHDN and CDR2 as FVKESK. V trimming: 0 bases; J trimming: 12 bases; junction bases outside the gene matches: 9. The CDR3 is 16 amino acids. The chain's CDR3 is CASSQDGRDRALPLHF. CDR3 DNA: TGTGCCAGCAGCCAAGATGGCCGGGACAGGGCTTTACCCCTCCACTTT.

This chain connects TRBV5-6 to TRBJ1-2; D not resolved. This CDR3 is built from 14 residues. V dropped 0 bases and J dropped 4 bases, with 10 bases sitting between them. Germline CDR1 SGHDT, CDR2 YYEEEE. The CDR3 protein is CASSLGWASYGYTF. The CDR3 DNA follows: TGTGCCAGCAGCTTGGGATGGGCATCCTATGGCTACACCTTC.

The V call is TRBV28, the J call TRBJ2-7; D remains ambiguous. This CDR3 has 11 residues. In germline, CDR1 is MDHEN, CDR2 SYDVKM. The ends were cut back, 7 bases at V and 3 bases at J, with 7 bases in the middle. CDR3 nucleotide sequence: TGTGCCAGCAAATCGAGCTACGAGCAGTACTTC. It translates to CASKSSYEQYF.

V usage is TRBV5-1 and J usage is TRBJ1-1; 7 positions match TRBD1. Trimming cost V 4 bases and J 2 bases; bases outside gene matches: 5. CDR1 SGHRS and CDR2 YFSETQ come from the germline V gene. CDR3 length equals 14 residues. For the CDR3, the DNA is TGCGCCAGCAGCGTACAGGGGACCAACACTGAAGCTTTCTTT. Protein product: CASSVQGTNTEAFF.